The 12 T cell receptor beta chains reported below all come from one sample, sequenced in a study of blood T cell repertoires in COVID-19. The assay was immunoSEQ multiplex PCR, and TCRdb's table has in-frame clones only and misses some. The sample records roughly 340,000 clones, 85% to 90% being singletons. The sequenced sample was peripheral blood. The receptor set was obtained from a woman aged 70 to 79 with COVID-19, enrolled during active disease.

V is TRBV4-3 and J is TRBJ1-1, with a possible D match to TRBD1 (5 bases). The CDR3 is made up of 15 amino acids. CDR1 LGHNA and CDR2 YSLEER come from the germline V gene. Deletions cut 0 bases from V and 4 bases from J, with 12 bases between. The CDR3 DNA reads as TGCGCCAGCAGCCAAGATCACGGGGGGAGCACTGAAGCTTTCTTT. Protein product: CASSQDHGGSTEAFF.

The rearrangement uses TRBV29-1 and TRBJ2-3; D is possibly TRBD1 (6 bases). This CDR3 is built from 14 residues. V was clipped by 0 bases and J by 5 bases, with 12 bases between them. The V gene's germline CDR1 is SQVTM and CDR2 ANQGSEA. CDR3 DNA sequence: TGCAGCGTTGAAGATAGGCAGGGGCGAGATACGCAGTATTTT. As protein: CSVEDRQGRDTQYF.

V gene TRBV6-5 combines with J gene TRBJ2-3, with 7 bases that match TRBD1. This CDR3 region has 15 residues. J lost 6 bases, V lost 4 bases, and 10 bases had no gene match. Per the germline V gene, CDR1 is MNHEY and CDR2 is SVGAGI. The CDR3: CASSSYPGGRDTQYF. Written as DNA, the CDR3 is TGTGCCAGCAGTTCCTACCCAGGGGGAAGGGATACGCAGTATTTT.

This chain links TRBV6-5 with TRBJ2-7, with D perhaps TRBD1 (7 bases). CDR1 is MNHEY and CDR2 is SVGAGI in the germline V gene. The CDR3 extends over 15 amino acids. Trimming took 7 bases from V and 6 from J, leaving 22 bases between them. The CDR3 DNA sequence: TGTGCCAGCACCAAAAGCGGAGGGGGCTCTTCCGAGCAGTACTTC. Encoded protein: CASTKSGGGSSEQYF.

The chain employs TRBV11-2 and TRBJ1-1; D remains ambiguous. Germline lookup yields CDR1 SGHAT and CDR2 FQNNGV. The CDR3 covers 14 residues. Trimming took 7 bases from V and 3 from J, leaving 15 bases between them. The CDR3 bases are TGTGCCAGCAACAACGATCTTCGGGACACTGAAGCTTTCTTT. Protein: CASNNDLRDTEAFF.

V and J are TRBV28 and TRBJ2-5, with a possible D match to TRBD2 (6 bases). This CDR3 has 14 amino acids. V lost 5 bases and J lost 7, with 17 bases in between. CDR1 MDHEN and CDR2 SYDVKM come from the germline V gene. The CDR3 spells CASSTPGALWTQYF. As DNA, the CDR3 is TGTGCCAGCAGTACTCCGGGAGCCTTGTGGACCCAGTACTTC. Full variable domain (rest looked up from reference TRBV28 and TRBJ2-5): DVKVTQSSRYLVKRTGEKVFLECVQDMDHENMFWYRQDPGLGLRLIYFSYDVKMKEKGDIPEGYSVSREKKERFSLILESASTNQTSMYLCASSTPGALWTQYFGPGTRLLVL.

This rearrangement joins TRBV7-2 to TRBJ2-1, with TRBD2 as a possible D gene (7 bases). CDR1 is SGHTA and CDR2 is FQGNSA in the germline V gene. This CDR3 spans 14 amino acids. The V end lost 5 bases, the J end lost 7 bases, and 15 bases lay between the germline ends. The CDR3 bases are TGTGCCAGCAGCCCGGAGGGGGGGAGGAATGAGCAGTTCTTC. This codes for CASSPEGGRNEQFF.

This rearrangement joins TRBV27 to TRBJ1-2; D is undetermined. V lost 6 bases and J 0 bases, leaving 14 bases between the germline ends. Germline-derived CDR1 and CDR2 are MNHEY and SMNVEV (reference sequence). The length of the CDR3 is 15 residues. CDR3 bases: TGTGCCAGCAGCCCGGGATTTCTATCTAACTATGGCTACACCTTC. Translating it yields CASSPGFLSNYGYTF.

The chain couples TRBV4-3 to TRBJ2-7; 9 bases align to TRBD1. The CDR3 is 16 residues long. V was pared by 0 bases and J by 2 bases, with 5 bases of the junction left unmatched. In germline, CDR1 is LGHNA, CDR2 YSLEER. CDR3 nucleotides: TGCGCCAGCAGCCAAGATGAGAGACAGGGGGCCTACGAGCAGTACTTC. Its translation is CASSQDERQGAYEQYF.

The genes are TRBV6-1 and TRBJ1-1; TRBD1 might be the D (5 bases). CDR1 and CDR2 from the germline V gene are MNHNS and SASEGT. This CDR3 has 12 amino acids. V lost 7 bases and J lost 5, with 11 bases in between. CDR3 in amino acids: CASTVGGTEAFF. CDR3 bases: TGTGCCAGCACCGTGGGGGGGACTGAAGCTTTCTTT.

This clone was detected once. The chain has TRBV11-2 and TRBJ1-1; TRBD1 matches at 7 bases. Per the germline V gene, CDR1 is SGHAT and CDR2 is FQNNGV. The V segment lost 6 bases and the J segment 0 bases; nucleotides outside the gene matches: 10. This CDR3 is 16 amino acids long. The CDR3 reads CASRINRGIMNTEAFF. The CDR3 DNA sequence: TGTGCCAGCAGGATAAACAGGGGAATAATGAACACTGAAGCTTTCTTT.

This chain connects TRBV7-9 to TRBJ2-7; 8 nucleotides match TRBD1. Germline CDR1 is SEHNR and CDR2 is FQNEAQ (reference sequence). This CDR3 comprises 16 residues. After removal of 1 base from V and 7 bases from J, the junction contained 12 bases not matched to a gene. The DNA of the CDR3 is TGTGCCAGCAGCTTAGAAAGACAGGGGCCCAACTGGGAGCAGTACTTC. As protein: CASSLERQGPNWEQYF.